The 5 T cell receptor beta chains below come from one sample, sequenced in a study of blood T cell repertoires in COVID-19. The table came from immunoSEQ multiplex PCR; TCRdb's copy has only in-frame clones and leaves some out. Of more than 150,000 clones detected, about 77% appear once; the ten largest clones hold 2.8%. Sequencing was performed on peripheral blood. The receptor source for this set is a woman older than 75 with active or convalescent COVID-19.

The chain has TRBV7-8 and TRBJ1-4; D remains ambiguous. With 2 bases removed from V and 6 bases from J, the gap between germline ends came to 13 bases. Germline V CDR1 and CDR2: SGHVS, FQNEAQ. CDR3 length: 15 amino acids. CDR3 sequence (DNA): TGTGCCAGCAGCTTACGTACGGACTCCGATGAAAAACTGTTTTTT. Translating it yields CASSLRTDSDEKLFF.

CDR3 loop: CASRDYNEQFF. The CDR3 region has the DNA TGTGCCAGCCGGGACTACAATGAGCAGTTCTTC. The rearrangement joins TRBV6-5 to TRBJ2-1, with D possibly being TRBD2 (5 bases). The CDR3 loop spans 11 amino acids. Germline assignment: CDR1 MNHEY and CDR2 SVGAGI. Trimming shortened V by 8 bases and J by 3 bases, and 5 bases separated the two germline ends.

The rearrangement links TRBV11-2 to TRBJ1-2; D perhaps matches TRBD1 (6 bases). The CDR3 has 15 amino acids. Germline V gene data show CDR1 as SGHAT and CDR2 as FQNNGV. The ends were cut back, 3 bases at V and 4 bases at J, with 15 bases in the middle. The CDR3 DNA sequence: TGTGCCAGCAGCTTCGAACAGGGCATCGTCTATGGCTACACCTTC. Its translation: CASSFEQGIVYGYTF.

The J gene is TRBJ1-1, the V gene TRBV6-2 or TRBV6-3; no firm D call. Between the trimmed V and J ends, which lost 2 bases and 4 bases, there was a span of 17 bases. The length of the CDR3 is 16 residues. Germline-derived CDR1 and CDR2 are MNHEY and SVGEGT. The chain's CDR3 is CASSYPPRPGITEAFF. The CDR3 DNA reads TGTGCCAGCAGTTACCCCCCCCGACCGGGGATCACTGAAGCTTTCTTT.

This clone was counted between two and nine times. The CDR3 reads CASRREGQGGRRNQPQHF. The DNA of the CDR3 is TGTGCCAGCAGGCGAGAGGGACAGGGAGGTAGGAGAAATCAGCCCCAGCATTTT. The chain has TRBV27 and TRBJ1-5; 9 positions agree with TRBD1. Germline CDR1 and CDR2: MNHEY and SMNVEV (reference sequence). J lost 4 bases, V lost 6 bases, and 16 bases had no gene match. This CDR3 region has 18 residues.